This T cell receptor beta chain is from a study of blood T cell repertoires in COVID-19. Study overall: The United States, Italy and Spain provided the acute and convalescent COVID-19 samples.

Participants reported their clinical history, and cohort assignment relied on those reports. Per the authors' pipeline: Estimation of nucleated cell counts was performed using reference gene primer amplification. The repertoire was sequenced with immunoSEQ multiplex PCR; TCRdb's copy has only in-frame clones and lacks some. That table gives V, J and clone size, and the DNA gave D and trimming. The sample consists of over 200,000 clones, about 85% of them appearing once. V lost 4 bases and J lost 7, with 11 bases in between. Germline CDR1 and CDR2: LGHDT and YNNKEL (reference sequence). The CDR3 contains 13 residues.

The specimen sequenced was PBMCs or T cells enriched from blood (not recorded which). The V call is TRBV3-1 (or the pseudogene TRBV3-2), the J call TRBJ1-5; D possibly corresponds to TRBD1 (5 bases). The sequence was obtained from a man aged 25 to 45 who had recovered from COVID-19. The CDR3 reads CASSLAGVQPQHF. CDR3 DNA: TGTGCCAGCAGCCTAGCGGGGGTGCAGCCCCAGCATTTT.